The rows below give T cell receptor beta chains drawn from one sample of a study of blood T cell repertoires in COVID-19. Method: immunoSEQ multiplex PCR; TCRdb's copy keeps in-frame clones and lacks some. The sample yields 180,000 or so clones, about 87% seen once. The sample was peripheral blood. The source of these receptors is a woman in her forties or fifties with acute or convalescent COVID-19. CDR3s include the opening cysteine and the closing phenylalanine or tryptophan. The D gene is left open where the match is weak. Expanded clones get a size class; other rows say once, few or many, or leave the size out.

d_gene,abundance,j_gene,v_gene,CDR3aa,CDR3nt
.,.,TRBJ1-2,TRBV6-6,CASSYLTGNYGYTF,TGTGCCAGCAGTTACCTGACAGGTAACTATGGCTACACCTTC
.,.,TRBJ1-5,TRBV19,CASRVSQNQPQHF,TGTGCCAGCAGGGTTTCTCAAAATCAGCCCCAGCATTTT
TRBD1,.,TRBJ2-5,TRBV19,CASSPPRQGLGETQYF,TGTGCCAGTAGTCCGCCCCGACAGGGGCTAGGAGAGACCCAGTACTTC
.,.,TRBJ1-2,TRBV27,CASSFRGKEGYGYTF,TGTGCCAGCAGTTTTCGGGGTAAGGAAGGCTATGGCTACACCTTC
TRBD1,.,TRBJ1-6,TRBV19,CASTDRGRISPLHF,TGTGCCAGCACGGACAGGGGGCGCATCTCACCCCTCCACTTT
TRBD1,.,TRBJ2-7,TRBV19,CASTSTGAREQYF,TGTGCCAGTACCTCGACAGGGGCACGCGAGCAGTACTTC
.,.,TRBJ1-4,TRBV19,CASTPAPRGDLF,TGTGCCAGTACCCCAGCCCCGCGCGGGGACCTTTTT
TRBD1,once,TRBJ1-2,TRBV20-1,CSAWTGKGYTF,TGCAGTGCCTGGACAGGGAAGGGCTACACCTTC
.,.,TRBJ1-5,TRBV6-7,CASRLIRDTNSNQPQHF,TGTGCCAGCAGGCTTATCCGGGACACTAATAGCAATCAGCCCCAGCATTTT
TRBD2,.,TRBJ2-7,TRBV7-2,CASSLRIGAGTIEQYF,TGTGCCAGCAGCTTAAGGATCGGAGCGGGAACTATCGAGCAGTACTTC
.,.,TRBJ2-5,TRBV6-5,CASYRMGLKETQYF,TGTGCCAGCTATCGCATGGGCTTAAAAGAGACCCAGTACTTC
TRBD1,.,TRBJ2-5,TRBV3-1/TRBV3-2,CASSQARDRKETQYF,TGTGCCAGCAGCCAAGCCCGGGACAGAAAAGAGACCCAGTACTTC
.,few,TRBJ2-1,TRBV5-1,CASSLVAGPYNEQFF,TGCGCCAGCAGCTTGGTCGCAGGGCCCTACAATGAGCAGTTCTTC
TRBD1,.,TRBJ1-5,TRBV5-1,CASSEQGNSNQPQHF,TGCGCCAGCAGCGAACAGGGGAATAGCAATCAGCCCCAGCATTTT
.,.,TRBJ1-5,TRBV19,CASSIAQNQPQHF,TGTGCCAGTAGTATAGCCCAGAATCAGCCCCAGCATTTT
.,.,TRBJ1-1,TRBV6-5,CASSYSPRKNTEAFF,TGTGCCAGCAGTTACTCGCCGAGAAAGAACACTGAAGCTTTCTTT
TRBD1,.,TRBJ2-7,TRBV6-1,CASSERDRVLYEQYF,TGTGCCAGCAGTGAAAGGGACAGGGTCTTATACGAGCAGTACTTC
.,.,TRBJ1-4,TRBV19,CASSIGGTGEKLFF,TGTGCCAGTAGTATAGGAGGGACTGGGGAAAAACTGTTTTTT
.,.,TRBJ1-2,TRBV6-6,CASSNLYDRRNYGYTF,TGTGCCAGCAGTAACCTCTACGATCGGAGAAACTATGGCTACACCTTC
TRBD2,.,TRBJ2-2,TRBV3-1/TRBV3-2,CASSPRTSGGLGELFF,TGTGCCAGCAGCCCTAGGACTAGCGGGGGCCTGGGGGAGCTGTTTTTT
.,.,TRBJ1-3,TRBV11-2,CASSFNPPGTTGNTIYF,TGTGCCAGCAGCTTTAATCCGCCCGGGACAACTGGAAACACCATATATTTT
.,.,TRBJ1-6,TRBV7-2,CASHSRGLYNSPLHF,TGTGCCAGCCACTCTCGGGGTTTGTATAATTCACCCCTCCACTTT
.,.,TRBJ1-1,TRBV27,CASSIQTPGNTEAFF,TGTGCCAGCAGTATCCAGACTCCGGGGAACACTGAAGCTTTCTTT